Detailed here is one T cell receptor (beta chain). Its matching antigen is unknown. Compared with germline, one end of the junction differs, possibly owing to a read error. This specimen comes from a study of tumor and adjacent non-tumor tissue in lung cancer. Findings and limits, study-wide: Tumor tissue had significantly higher TCR diversity than normal lung.

The CDR3 has 16 residues. CDR1 is SGHDT and CDR2 is YYEEEE in the germline V gene. Three rounds of nested PCR, following a modified ARM-PCR protocol, produced the TCRbeta library. Via MiXCR, TCRdb re-called the multiplex PCR reads, giving one row per CDR3 protein. This table has fewer than 45,000 distinct CDR3 sequences, less than 70% appearing once. This sample's RNA came from whole unsorted tissue. This non-tumor lung sample came from over 3 cm beyond the tumor edge. The sequence derives from a woman in her thirties or forties with non-small cell lung cancer. The sample consisted of distant non-tumor lung tissue. The gene calls are TRBV5-6 and TRBJ2-1, with 9 bases that match TRBD2. The CDR3, as DNA: TGTGCCAGCAGCTTTTTAGCGGGGGAGACCCACAATGAGCAGTCCTTC. It codes for CASSFLAGETHNEQSF.